This T cell receptor beta chain was identified in a study of identical twins. As regards this clonotype: Its antigen is as yet unknown.

Overall study findings and caveats: Twins' excess sharing was less marked for out-of-frame beta sequences. Cross-sectional statistics underpinned the conclusions; the same donors were not followed. Cord blood beta clonotypes that were abundant carried fewer insertions, and memory repertoires showed no such trend. Twin sharing of out-of-frame TCR alpha was underestimated by models in monozygotic pairs.

The germline CDR1 and CDR2 sequences are SGHTA and FQGNSA. Trimming removed 5 bases from V and 8 bases from J; junction bases left unmatched: 11. The CDR3 contains 15 residues. TCRdb re-analysed the 5' RACE reads in MiXCR, keeping a single row per CDR3 protein. The sample includes roughly 700,000 distinct CDR3 sequences, more than 6.5% of them seen just once. The data also belong to a second study, concerning yellow fever vaccine responses in identical twins.

Sample: PBMCs. The receptor was derived from a woman aged 18 to 35 in good health. The V call is TRBV7-2, the J call TRBJ1-4, with 7 bases matching TRBD1. CDR3 sequence: CASSPGGRGSEKLFF. CDR3 nucleotides: TGTGCCAGCAGCCCTGGGGGCAGGGGGTCGGAAAAACTGTTTTTT.